Below, 9 T cell receptor beta chains from the same sample are listed, as sequenced in a study of blood T cells in healthy people across ages. Together with a sample-barcoded 5' primer, a J-beta primer mix was included in a second PCR lasting roughly 6 to 12 cycles. MiXCR, applied by TCRdb to the 5' RACE reads, yields one record per CDR3 protein. The repertoire has 700,000 or so distinct CDR3 sequences, over 20% of them found once; the top ten carry roughly 22%. Sequencing was done on a sample of blood. These receptors were obtained from a man aged 65 to 79 in good health.

This clonotype has only a few counts. V usage is TRBV6-1 and J usage is TRBJ2-1, with D hard to call. Germline V gene lookup returns CDR1 MNHNS and CDR2 SASEGT. This CDR3 is built from 15 residues. The germline V and J ends were trimmed by 1 base and 8 bases, with 15 bases remaining between them. The CDR3 here is CASSEGRASVYEQFF. CDR3 in DNA: TGTGCCAGCAGTGAAGGACGGGCCAGTGTGTATGAGCAGTTCTTC.

The rearrangement uses TRBV7-6 and TRBJ2-1; 8 nucleotides align to TRBD2. Germline CDR1 is SGHVS and CDR2 is FNYEAQ. The V and J ends lost 2 bases and 5 bases, in that order; junction bases with no gene match: 5. CDR3 length equals 15 residues. The CDR3 loop is CASSLKVAGNNEQFF. The CDR3 DNA follows: TGTGCCAGCAGCTTAAAGGTAGCGGGAAACAATGAGCAGTTCTTC. Together with reference TRBV7-6 and TRBJ2-1, the CDR3 gives the full variable domain: GAGVSQSPRYKVTKRGQDVALRCDPISGHVSLYWYRQALGQGPEFLTYFNYEAQQDKSGLPNDRFSAERPEGSISTLTIQRTEQRDSAMYRCASSLKVAGNNEQFFGPGTRLTVL.

This chain joins TRBV20-1 and TRBJ1-1; 8 positions match TRBD1. The J segment lost 0 bases and the V segment lost 6 bases, leaving 6 bases of the junction unmatched. Germline V CDR1 and CDR2: DFQATT, SNEGSKA (reference sequence). The CDR3 sequence is 14 residues long. The CDR3 region has the DNA TGCAGTGCACCGACAGGGGTAATGAACACTGAAGCTTTCTTT. Protein sequence: CSAPTGVMNTEAFF.

The chain joins TRBV5-1 to TRBJ2-3, with a tentative D call TRBD2 (6 bases). The CDR3 has 15 residues. CDR1 and CDR2 from the germline V gene are SGHRS and YFSETQ. V shed 4 bases and J shed 0 bases, with 12 bases lying between them. Here the CDR3 reads CASSQLARSTDTQYF. The DNA of the CDR3 is TGCGCCAGCAGCCAACTAGCCCGTAGCACAGATACGCAGTATTTT.

The chain is built from TRBV6-2 or TRBV6-3 and TRBJ2-7; D unresolved. V lost 4 bases, J lost 0 bases, and 13 bases lay in between. The CDR3 extends over 15 amino acids. CDR1 and CDR2 from the germline V gene are MNHEY and SVGEGT. CDR3 loop: CASSSFSTSSYEQYV. The DNA of the CDR3 is TGTGCCAGCAGTTCCTTCTCTACGAGCTCCTACGAGCAGTACGTC.

This clonotype has ten or more counts. The genes are TRBV7-2 and TRBJ2-3, with D unresolved. This CDR3 is built from 11 residues. In germline, CDR1 is SGHTA, CDR2 FQGNSA. V lost 5 bases and J lost 5, with 5 bases in between. This chain's CDR3 is CASSTGDTQYF. The CDR3 region has the DNA TGTGCCAGCAGCACGGGAGATACGCAGTATTTT. The variable domain in full, completed from reference TRBV7-2 and TRBJ2-3, reads GAGVSQSPSNKVTEKGKDVELRCDPISGHTALYWYRQSLGQGLEFLIYFQGNSAPDKSGLPSDRFSAERTGGSVSTLTIQRTQQEDSAVYLCASSTGDTQYFGPGTRLTVL.

The chain combines TRBV4-1 with TRBJ1-5; a weak D match, TRBD1 (5 bases). The CDR3 is made up of 17 amino acids. V was clipped by 0 bases and J by 2 bases, with 14 bases between them. The germline gives CDR1 MGHRA, CDR2 YSYEKL. In nucleotides, the CDR3 is TGCGCCAGCAGCCAAGATTGGGGCCGTCTAGGCAATCAGCCCCAGCATTTT. Its protein is CASSQDWGRLGNQPQHF.

This clonotype was picked up a small number of times. The chain joins TRBV6-1 to TRBJ2-5; D perhaps matches TRBD2 (5 bases). Germline V gene sequence: CDR1 MNHNS, CDR2 SASEGT. V was trimmed by 8 bases and J by 0 bases, leaving 10 bases between them. The CDR3 is 13 residues long. CDR3 bases: TGTGCCAGCGCAGGAGGATACCAAGAGACCCAGTACTTC. Residues: CASAGGYQETQYF.

This clonotype appeared a few times. The chain links TRBV29-1 to TRBJ2-5; the match to TRBD2 covers 10 bases. The CDR3 loop spans 15 amino acids. J was trimmed by 3 bases and V by 3 bases; bases with no gene match: 7. The germline CDR1 and CDR2 sequences are SQVTM and ANQGSEA. This CDR3 is CSVDSSLAGEETQYF. The CDR3 DNA is TGCAGCGTTGATTCATCGCTAGCGGGAGAAGAGACCCAGTACTTC. The variable domain in full, completed from reference TRBV29-1 and TRBJ2-5, reads SAVISQKPSRDICQRGTSLTIQCQVDSQVTMMFWYRQQPGQSLTLIATANQGSEATYESGFVIDKFPISRPNLTFSTLTVSNMSPEDSSIYLCSVDSSLAGEETQYFGPGTRLLVL.